What follows are 14 T cell receptor beta chains derived from one specimen sequenced in a study. One entry per CDR3 protein, called by TCRdb with MiXCR from the 5' RACE reads. The table lists some 6,000 distinct CDR3 sequences, approximately 34% of them singletons. The sequenced sample consisted of naive CD4+ T cells sorted from a lymph node. Noted subset: naive CD4+ T cells, CD4+CD45RA+CD25-. All receptors derive from a female donor with breast cancer.

J is TRBJ2-5 and V is TRBV4-3, with D tentatively TRBD2 (6 bases). The V gene lost 1 base and the J gene lost 7 bases, with 16 bases spanning the gap. Germline V lookup: CDR1 LGHNA, CDR2 YSLEER. The CDR3 totals 15 residues. As DNA, the CDR3 is TGCGCCAGCAGCCAAGGCGGGGCCATCCAGGGGACCCAGTACTTC. Protein: CASSQGGAIQGTQYF.

This clonotype was counted a few times. This sequence joins TRBV15 and TRBJ2-3; TRBD1 might be the D (5 bases). The CDR3 spans 15 residues. The V end was cut by 4 bases, the J end by 6 bases, with 17 bases between. CDR1 and CDR2 (germline): LNHNV, YYDKDF (reference sequence). Here the CDR3 reads CATSKEVGVIDTQYF. DNA of the CDR3: TGTGCCACCAGCAAGGAAGTAGGGGTTATCGATACGCAGTATTTT. Looking up the rest from reference TRBV15 and TRBJ2-3 gives the full variable domain: DAMVIQNPRYQVTQFGKPVTLSCSQTLNHNVMYWYQQKSSQAPKLLFHYYDKDFNNEADTPDNFQSRRPNTSFCFLDIRSPGLGDTAMYLCATSKEVGVIDTQYFGPGTRLTVL.

The chain is built from TRBV7-9 and TRBJ2-2; 10 bases align to TRBD2. Germline CDR1 reads SEHNR; CDR2 reads FQNEAQ (reference sequence). V shed 7 bases, J shed 2 bases, and the junction held 13 bases outside the gene matches. The CDR3 is 18 amino acids. The CDR3 DNA is TGTGCCAGCAAGCCGAAAGGACTAGCGGAACGAAACACCGGGGAGCTGTTTTTT. Its translation is CASKPKGLAERNTGELFF.

The chain couples TRBV7-8 to TRBJ2-3; D is unclear. V shed 5 bases and J shed 3 bases, with 21 bases lying between them. Germline CDR1 SGHVS, CDR2 FQNEAQ. This CDR3 has 17 residues. CDR3 DNA: TGTGCCAGCAGCCCTATCTCTAGGGCTAGAAATACAGATACGCAGTATTTT. This codes for CASSPISRARNTDTQYF.

This rearrangement joins TRBV4-2 to TRBJ2-1; no reliable D call. The CDR3 is 14 residues long. Trimming took off 1 base at V and 0 bases at J, with 4 bases between the two ends. Per the germline V gene, CDR1 is LGHNA and CDR2 is YNFKEQ. The CDR3 here is CASSQGSSYNEQFF. CDR3 bases: TGTGCCAGCAGCCAAGGGAGCTCCTACAATGAGCAGTTCTTC.

As for this clonotype: A read error may explain this, as a much larger clone is one base away. V gene TRBV3-1 combines with J gene TRBJ2-3, with TRBD2 matching 9 bases. CDR3 length: 15 residues. Germline assignment: CDR1 LGHDT and CDR2 YNNKEL (reference sequence). V gave up 2 bases and J gave up 8 bases; unmatched junction bases: 8. This chain's CDR3 is CASSQLCAGGRTQYF. The CDR3 nucleotides are TGTGCCAGCAGCCAATTGTGCGCGGGGGGGCGTACGCAGTATTTT.

This clonotype is labeled medium-sized (0.01 to 0.1%). The chain has TRBV20-1 and TRBJ2-7; 9 nucleotides agree with TRBD1. CDR1 and CDR2 from the germline V gene are DFQATT and SNEGSKA (reference sequence). The CDR3 is 13 amino acids. In DNA, the CDR3 is TGCAGGATACAGGGGGCCTACACCTACGAGCAGTACTTC. It specifies CRIQGAYTYEQYF.

With regard to this clonotype: No conserved phenylalanine or tryptophan is present at the end of the CDR3, so a read error is the likely explanation. The rearrangement joins TRBV30 to TRBJ1-1; the D is unclear. V lost 2 bases and J lost 7, with 11 bases in between. CDR3 length: 12 amino acids. Per germline, CDR1 GTSNPN and CDR2 SVGIG (reference sequence). The CDR3 protein is CAWSLGPGEAFS. As DNA, the CDR3 is TGTGCCTGGAGTCTGGGTCCGGGTGAAGCTTTCTCT.

The table lists this clonotype with a few counts. The CDR3 sequence: CASGGQGRDTQYF. CDR3 coding DNA: TGTGCCAGCGGGGGACAGGGGAGAGATACGCAGTATTTT. The chain employs TRBV7-9 and TRBJ2-3, with 10 bases that match TRBD1. J gave up 5 bases and V 8 bases, and 4 bases lay outside the gene matches. Germline loops: CDR1 SEHNR, CDR2 FQNEAQ (reference sequence). The CDR3 sequence is 13 residues long.

This clonotype is deemed medium-sized. The chain couples TRBV7-9 to TRBJ2-1; 9 nucleotides agree with TRBD2. Germline CDR1 is SEHNR and CDR2 is FQNEAQ (reference sequence). CDR3 length equals 15 residues. V shed 5 bases, J shed 5 bases, and the junction held 7 bases outside the gene matches. CDR3 nucleotides: TGTGCCAGCAGCCCTACTGGACTAGCGAACAATGAGCAGTTCTTC. This encodes CASSPTGLANNEQFF.

V is TRBV19 and J is TRBJ2-5; D is perhaps TRBD2 (6 bases). CDR3 size: 13 residues. CDR1 is LNHDA, CDR2 SQIVND, per germline (reference sequence). V gave up 11 bases and J gave up 2 bases, with 15 bases separating them. As DNA, the CDR3 is TGTGCCGCGTCAGGAGGGCTACAAGAGACCCAGTACTTC. Its translation: CAASGGLQETQYF.

V gene TRBV5-1 combines with J gene TRBJ2-1; D is unresolved. This CDR3 comprises 13 residues. CDR1 is SGHRS, CDR2 YFSETQ, per germline. Trimming took off 7 bases at V and 0 bases at J, with 8 bases between the two ends. DNA for the CDR3: TGCGCCAGCTCTGCGAGCTCCTACAATGAGCAGTTCTTC. It translates to CASSASSYNEQFF.

The genes are TRBV2 and TRBJ1-5, with a tentative D call TRBD1 (5 bases). V lost 7 bases, J lost 4 bases, and 14 bases lay in between. The CDR3 loop spans 14 amino acids. Germline CDR1 is SNHLY and CDR2 is FYNNEI. Here the CDR3 DNA reads TGTGCCAGCATTCCACCGGGACCAAATCAGCCCCAGCATTTT. Amino acids: CASIPPGPNQPQHF.

There are a few counts of this clonotype. The rearrangement joins TRBV28 to TRBJ1-2; no clear D gene. The CDR3 runs to 13 residues. Per germline, CDR1 MDHEN and CDR2 SYDVKM. Trimming stripped 1 base from V and 7 bases from J, with 10 bases between. The CDR3 region is CASSLLDSGGYTF. The CDR3 DNA is TGTGCCAGCAGTTTATTGGATAGTGGTGGCTACACCTTC.